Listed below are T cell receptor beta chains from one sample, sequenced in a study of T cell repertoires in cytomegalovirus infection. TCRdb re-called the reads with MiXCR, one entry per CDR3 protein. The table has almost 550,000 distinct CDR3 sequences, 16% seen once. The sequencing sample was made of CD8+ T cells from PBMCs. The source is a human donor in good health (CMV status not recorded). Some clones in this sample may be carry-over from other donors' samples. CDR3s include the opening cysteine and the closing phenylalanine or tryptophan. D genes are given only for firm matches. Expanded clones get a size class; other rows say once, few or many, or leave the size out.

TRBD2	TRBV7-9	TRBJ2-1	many	TGTGCCAGCAGTCGTCCTAGCGGGGGGATAAATGAGCAGTTCTTC	CASSRPSGGINEQFF
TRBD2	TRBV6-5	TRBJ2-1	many	TGTGCCAGCAGTTACGAGACTAGCGGGGCCTACAATGAGCAGTTCTTC	CASSYETSGAYNEQFF
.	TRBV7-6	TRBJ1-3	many	TGTGCCAGCAGCTTACCCGTCGTGGGGGGATCAAAAGGAAACACCATATATTTT	CASSLPVVGGSKGNTIYF
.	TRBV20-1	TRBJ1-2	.	TGCAGTGCTAGTGCGGGGAAGGGCTATGGCTACACCTTC	CSASAGKGYGYTF
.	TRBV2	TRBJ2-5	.	TGTGCCAGCAGTGATGCAGGGGAAGAGACCCAGTACTTC	CASSDAGEETQYF
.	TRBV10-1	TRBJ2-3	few	TGCGCCATTTTTGGAGTACAAGAGTATTTT	CAIFGVQEYF
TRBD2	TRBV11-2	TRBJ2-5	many	TGTGCCAGCAGCCTTGGGGGGACTAGCGGGAGAGGCCTCCAAGAGACCCAGTACTTC	CASSLGGTSGRGLQETQYF
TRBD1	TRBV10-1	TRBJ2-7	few	TGCGCCAGCAGTGAGGCCGGGACAGGGGCCAGTGAGCAGTACTTC	CASSEAGTGASEQYF
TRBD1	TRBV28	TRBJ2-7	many	TGTGCCAGCAGCCTAACCGGGACAGGGGACGAGCAGTACTTC	CASSLTGTGDEQYF
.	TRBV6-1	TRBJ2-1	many	TGTGCCAGCAGTGAAAGGGCAGCGTACAATGAGCAGTTCTTC	CASSERAAYNEQFF
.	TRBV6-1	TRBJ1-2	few	TGTGCCAGCAGTGACGGTCCAATCTATGGCTACACCTTC	CASSDGPIYGYTF
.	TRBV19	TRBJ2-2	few	TGTGCCAGTAGTATCCCCGGGACCGACACCGGGGAGCTGTTTTTT	CASSIPGTDTGELFF